This T cell receptor beta chain was captured in a study of cytomegalovirus exposure and HLA in healthy donors. Study outcomes and limitations: The study found most TCR sequences rare, yet found some public TCRs in many donors. In vitro work confirmed that a few CMV-associated chains recognize CMV antigens. Presence/absence analyses assumed roughly uniform sequencing depth across donors. Likely technical artifact: a cluster of highly shared sequence variants.

The study ran its PCR with 60 Vbeta and 13 Jbeta primers. Repertoires were generated with immunoSEQ multiplex PCR, while TCRdb's copy carries only in-frame clones and drops some. This sample carries over 150,000 clones, approximately 75% of them seen once, and the ten largest clones take approximately 3.7%. To note about this clone: Its target is unknown.

This CDR3 region has 14 residues. V lost 3 bases and J 7 bases, leaving 15 bases between the germline ends. Germline lookup yields CDR1 KGHSH and CDR2 LQKENI. This sequence was found in a man aged 25-45 years in good health and CMV-seropositive. The material sequenced was PBMCs. The rearrangement links TRBV18 to TRBJ1-2, with D tentatively TRBD1 (6 bases). CDR3 region: CASSPEGQGTGYTF. The CDR3 DNA reads TGTGCCAGCTCACCTGAAGGCCAGGGGACTGGCTACACCTTC.